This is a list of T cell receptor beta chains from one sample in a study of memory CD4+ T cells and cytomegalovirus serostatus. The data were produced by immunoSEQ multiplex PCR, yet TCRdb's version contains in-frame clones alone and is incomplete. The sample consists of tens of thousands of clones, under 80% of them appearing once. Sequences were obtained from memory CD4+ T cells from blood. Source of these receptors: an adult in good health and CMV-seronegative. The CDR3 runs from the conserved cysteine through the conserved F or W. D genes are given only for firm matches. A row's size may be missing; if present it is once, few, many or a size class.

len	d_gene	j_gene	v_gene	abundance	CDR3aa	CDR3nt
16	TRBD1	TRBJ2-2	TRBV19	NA	CASSIRQGANTGELFF	TGTGCCAGTAGTATTAGACAGGGGGCCAACACCGGGGAGCTGTTTTTT
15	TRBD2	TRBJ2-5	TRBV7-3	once	CASSILAGGIETQYF	TGTGCCAGCAGCATCTTAGCGGGAGGTATAGAGACCCAGTACTTC
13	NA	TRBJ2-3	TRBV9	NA	CASSAQPTDTQYF	TGTGCCAGCAGCGCCCAGCCGACAGATACGCAGTATTTT
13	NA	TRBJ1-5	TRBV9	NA	CASSVAGNQPQHF	TGTGCCAGCAGCGTAGCCGGGAATCAGCCCCAGCATTTT
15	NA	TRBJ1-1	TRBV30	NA	CAWSVVGARGTEAFF	TGTGCCTGGAGCGTCGTCGGGGCTCGGGGCACTGAAGCTTTCTTT
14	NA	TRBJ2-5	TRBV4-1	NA	CASSQVAGTETQYF	TGCGCCAGCAGCCAAGTGGCAGGGACGGAGACCCAGTACTTC
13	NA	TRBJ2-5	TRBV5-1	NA	CASSLDRRETQYF	TGCGCCAGCAGCTTGGACAGACGAGAGACCCAGTACTTC
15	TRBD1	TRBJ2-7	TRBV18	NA	CASSPPGQRAYEQYF	TGTGCCAGCTCACCTCCGGGACAGCGAGCCTACGAGCAGTACTTC
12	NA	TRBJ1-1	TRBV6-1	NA	CASRLIYTEAFF	TGTGCCAGCAGGCTCATTTACACTGAAGCTTTCTTT
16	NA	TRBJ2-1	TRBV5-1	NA	CASRMGSAGPNNEQFF	TGCGCCAGCAGGATGGGGTCGGCGGGACCCAACAATGAGCAGTTCTTC
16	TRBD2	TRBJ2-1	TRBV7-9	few	CASSFNRTSGRIEQFF	TGTGCCAGCAGCTTCAATCGGACTAGCGGGAGGATAGAGCAGTTCTTC
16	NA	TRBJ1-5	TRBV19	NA	CASSAGRTHGNQPQHF	TGTGCCAGTAGTGCAGGACGGACCCATGGGAATCAGCCCCAGCATTTT
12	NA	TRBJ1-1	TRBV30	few	CAWERKNTEAFF	TGTGCCTGGGAGAGGAAGAACACTGAAGCTTTCTTT
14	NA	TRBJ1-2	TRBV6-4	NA	CASSSFKGLGGYTF	TGTGCCAGCAGTTCTTTTAAGGGCCTCGGTGGCTACACCTTC
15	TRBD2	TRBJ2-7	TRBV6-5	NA	CASSRLWEGLYEQYF	TGTGCCAGCAGTCGCCTCTGGGAGGGCCTGTACGAGCAGTACTTC
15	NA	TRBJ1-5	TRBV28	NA	CASSSDRVSNQPQHF	TGTGCCAGCAGTTCCGACCGGGTTAGCAATCAGCCCCAGCATTTT
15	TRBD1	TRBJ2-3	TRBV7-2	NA	CASSLVQGVTDTQYF	TGTGCCAGCAGTCTCGTACAGGGGGTGACAGATACGCAGTATTTT
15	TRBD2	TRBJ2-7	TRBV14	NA	CASSPNLWTSDEQYF	TGTGCCAGCAGCCCTAACCTCTGGACTAGCGACGAGCAGTACTTC
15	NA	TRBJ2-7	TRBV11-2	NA	CASSLGASDSNEQYF	TGTGCCAGCAGCTTAGGGGCTAGCGATTCAAACGAGCAGTACTTC
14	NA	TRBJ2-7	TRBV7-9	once	CASSLHGSSYEQYF	TGTGCCAGCAGCTTACACGGTAGCTCCTACGAGCAGTACTTC
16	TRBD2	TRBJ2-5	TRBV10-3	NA	CAIRPSGRHFQETQYF	TGTGCCATCAGGCCTAGCGGGCGACACTTCCAAGAGACCCAGTACTTC
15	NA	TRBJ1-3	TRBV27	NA	CASSLSGTSGNTIYF	TGTGCCAGCAGTTTATCCGGGACCTCTGGAAACACCATATATTTT
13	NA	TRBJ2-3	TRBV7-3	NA	CASSSGTIDTQYF	TGTGCCAGCAGCTCCGGGACAATAGATACGCAGTATTTT
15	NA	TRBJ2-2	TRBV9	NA	CASSVGGIDTGELFF	TGTGCCAGCAGCGTAGGAGGGATAGACACCGGGGAGCTGTTTTTT
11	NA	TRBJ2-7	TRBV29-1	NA	CSVVMGYEQYF	TGCAGCGTTGTCATGGGGTACGAGCAGTACTTC
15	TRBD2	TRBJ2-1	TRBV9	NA	CASSVGAGGGVEQFF	TGTGCCAGCAGCGTAGGGGCGGGAGGCGGGGTTGAGCAGTTCTTC
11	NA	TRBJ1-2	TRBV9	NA	CASSADYGYTF	TGTGCCAGCAGCGCCGACTATGGCTACACCTTC
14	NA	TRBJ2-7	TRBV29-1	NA	CSAMEGGSSYEQYF	TGCAGCGCAATGGAGGGCGGCTCATCCTACGAGCAGTACTTC
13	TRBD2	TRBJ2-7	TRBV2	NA	CAGGTRQTYEQYF	TGTGCCGGAGGGACTAGACAGACCTACGAGCAGTACTTC
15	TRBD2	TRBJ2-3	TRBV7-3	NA	CASSVSGRAADTQYF	TGTGCCAGCAGTGTTAGCGGGAGGGCGGCAGATACGCAGTATTTT
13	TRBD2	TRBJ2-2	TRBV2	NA	CASSETSAGELFF	TGTGCCAGCAGTGAAACTAGCGCCGGGGAGCTGTTTTTT
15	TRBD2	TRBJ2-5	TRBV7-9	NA	CASTQLAGDQETQYF	TGTGCCAGCACCCAACTAGCGGGCGACCAAGAGACCCAGTACTTC
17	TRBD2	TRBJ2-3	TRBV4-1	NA	CASSRVSGRANTDTQYF	TGCGCCAGCAGCCGGGTGAGCGGGAGGGCCAACACAGATACGCAGTATTTT
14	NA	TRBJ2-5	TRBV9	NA	CASSVVGGGETQYF	TGTGCCAGCAGCGTAGTTGGAGGGGGAGAGACCCAGTACTTC
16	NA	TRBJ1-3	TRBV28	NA	CASSLWDTITGNTIYF	TGTGCCAGCAGTTTATGGGATACCATTACTGGAAACACCATATATTTT
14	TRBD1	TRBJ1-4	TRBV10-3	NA	CAISGAQGFEKLFF	TGTGCCATCAGTGGTGCACAGGGGTTTGAAAAACTGTTTTTT
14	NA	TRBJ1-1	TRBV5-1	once	CASSIDSVNTEAFF	TGCGCCAGCAGCATAGACAGCGTGAACACTGAAGCTTTCTTT
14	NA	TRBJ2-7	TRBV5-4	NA	CASSLGTRPREQYF	TGTGCCAGCAGCTTGGGGACCAGACCGAGGGAGCAGTACTTC
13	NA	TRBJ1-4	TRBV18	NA	CASSRRGNEKLFF	TGTGCCAGCTCCCGGAGGGGGAATGAAAAACTGTTTTTT
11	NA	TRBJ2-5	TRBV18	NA	CASSPRETQYF	TGTGCCAGCTCGCCCAGAGAGACCCAGTACTTC
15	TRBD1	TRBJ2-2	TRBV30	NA	CAWSSGTGGTGELFF	TGTGCCTGGAGTTCCGGGACAGGGGGCACCGGGGAGCTGTTTTTT
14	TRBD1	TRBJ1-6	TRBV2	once	CASSVTGGNSPLHF	TGTGCCAGCAGTGTGACAGGGGGTAATTCACCCCTCCACTTT